Below are 29 T cell receptor beta chains sequenced from a single sample in a study of OX40 agonist ivuxolimab in advanced cancers. Using immunoSEQ multiplex PCR, the repertoire was profiled, and TCRdb retains in-frame clones only, with some absent. The sample has about 75,000 clones, roughly 90% seen once; the top ten hold about 1.3%. The starting material was CD4+ or CD8+ T cells sorted from blood, obtained in a trial of the OX40 agonist ivuxolimab. The receptor set was obtained from an adult with an advanced solid tumor such as melanoma, head and neck, liver or kidney cancer.

The CDR3 spells CASKDRGLNTEAFF. As DNA, the CDR3 is TGTGCCAGCAAGGACAGGGGTTTGAACACTGAAGCTTTCTTT. The genes are TRBV25-1 and TRBJ1-1; TRBD1 matches at 9 bases. The V gene's germline CDR1 is MGHDK and CDR2 SYGVNS. Trimming cost V 7 bases and J 0 bases; bases outside gene matches: 3. CDR3 length equals 14 residues.

V is TRBV18 and J is TRBJ1-3; 7 bases map to TRBD1. Germline CDR1 reads KGHSH; CDR2 reads LQKENI. V was pared by 3 bases and J by 7 bases, with 6 bases of the junction left unmatched. The CDR3 extends over 14 amino acids. Here the CDR3 DNA reads TGTGCCAGCTCACCTGACAGGGTGGAGAACACCATATATTTT. The encoded protein is CASSPDRVENTIYF.

This chain joins TRBV4-1 and TRBJ2-3, with 8 bases matching TRBD2. Germline CDR1 reads MGHRA; CDR2 reads YSYEKL. This CDR3 spans 14 amino acids. Unmatched junction bases numbered 4, after V lost 4 bases and J lost 4 bases. The CDR3 nucleotides read TGCGCCAGCAGCCCGGGGGGGCAGGCAGATACGCAGTATTTT. As protein: CASSPGGQADTQYF.

V is TRBV5-1 and J is TRBJ2-1; no clear D gene. CDR1 SGHRS and CDR2 YFSETQ come from the germline V gene. This CDR3 is built from 11 residues. V lost 2 bases and J lost 10, with 7 bases in between. This CDR3 is CASSFTGEQFF. The DNA of the CDR3 is TGCGCCAGCAGCTTCACTGGGGAGCAGTTCTTC.

V usage is TRBV29-1 and J usage is TRBJ2-7, with D possibly matching TRBD2 (7 bases). V was pared by 5 bases and J by 2 bases, with 16 bases between. The germline gives CDR1 SQVTM, CDR2 ANQGSEA. The CDR3 consists of 14 residues. Here the CDR3 DNA reads TGCAGCGTTTCCTCTAGGGGGGGACCCTACGAGCAGTACTTC. Its translation is CSVSSRGGPYEQYF.

The genes are TRBV18 and TRBJ2-5, with 10 bases aligning to TRBD1. The end of the DNA fits TRBJ2-7 better, so the J call may be wrong. Germline V CDR1 and CDR2: KGHSH, LQKENI. This CDR3 region has 16 residues. CDR3 bases: TGTGCCAGCTCATCCCAAACGACAGGGGGCAACGACGAGCAGTACTTC. Its translation: CASSSQTTGGNDEQYF.

The V and J genes are TRBV30 and TRBJ2-7, with 7 bases aligning to TRBD1. Trimming cost V 4 bases and J 2 bases; bases outside gene matches: 5. Germline V gene sequence: CDR1 GTSNPN, CDR2 SVGIG (reference sequence). The CDR3 has 13 residues. CDR3 in DNA: TGTGCCTGGATCTGGGACAGCACCTACGAGCAGTACTTC. Translated, it gives CAWIWDSTYEQYF.

This clone turned up a few times. The V call is TRBV27, the J call TRBJ1-5, with 8 nucleotides matching TRBD1. The J segment lost 2 bases and the V segment lost 5 bases, leaving 5 bases of the junction unmatched. CDR1 and CDR2 from the germline V gene are MNHEY and SMNVEV (reference sequence). The CDR3 is made up of 15 amino acids. Here the CDR3 reads CASSPYRGGNQPQHF. The CDR3 DNA is TGTGCCAGCAGTCCTTACAGGGGGGGCAATCAGCCCCAGCATTTT.

The chain is built from TRBV9 and TRBJ2-7; D gene uncertain. Germline V gene sequence: CDR1 SGDLS, CDR2 YYNGEE. This CDR3 is built from 14 residues. Trimming pared 3 bases from V and 2 bases from J, leaving 12 bases between. CDR3 sequence (DNA): TGTGCCAGCAGCGCCGAGTCACACGCCTACGAGCAGTACTTC. Its protein product is CASSAESHAYEQYF.

This chain uses TRBV5-1 with TRBJ2-3, with 15 bases aligning to TRBD2. The germline CDR1 and CDR2 sequences are SGHRS and YFSETQ. This CDR3 has 18 amino acids. V shed 4 bases, J shed 5 bases, and the junction held 11 bases outside the gene matches. CDR3 amino acids: CASSAGTSGRNGRDTQYF. DNA for the CDR3: TGCGCCAGCAGCGCCGGGACTAGCGGGAGGAACGGTCGAGATACGCAGTATTTT.

The chain uses TRBV2 and TRBJ1-2, with TRBD1 as a possible D gene (5 bases). There are 13 residues in the CDR3. Germline assignment: CDR1 SNHLY and CDR2 FYNNEI. V lost 6 bases and J 8 bases, leaving 16 bases between the germline ends. The CDR3 spells CASRAGQGGGYTF. The CDR3 region has the DNA TGTGCCAGCAGAGCCGGTCAGGGTGGCGGCTACACCTTC.

The genes are TRBV5-1 and TRBJ2-4; 9 nucleotides line up with TRBD2. V trimming: 4 bases; J trimming: 0 bases; junction bases outside the gene matches: 5. The CDR3 length is 16 residues. Germline values: CDR1 SGHRS, CDR2 YFSETQ. CDR3 in DNA: TGCGCCAGCAGCAGGACAGCGGGAGGAGCCAAAAACATTCAGTACTTC. This encodes CASSRTAGGAKNIQYF.

The chain combines TRBV28 with TRBJ1-2; 9 nucleotides match TRBD1. V dropped 7 bases and J dropped 4; count of bases not matched to a gene: 16. Germline V gene lookup returns CDR1 MDHEN and CDR2 SYDVKM. This CDR3 has 17 residues. The CDR3 DNA is TGTGCCAGCATCCCTGGGCTTACAGGGGGCCCTCTCTATGGCTACACCTTC. Protein product: CASIPGLTGGPLYGYTF.

This chain uses TRBV14 with TRBJ2-1, with 11 bases identical to TRBD2. With 4 bases clipped from V and 10 bases from J, the junction kept 12 bases outside the gene matches. The CDR3 totals 16 residues. Looked up from germline, CDR1 is SGHDN and CDR2 is FVKESK. CDR3 protein: CASSLRVTSGGGEQFF. CDR3 nucleotides: TGTGCCAGCAGCCTCCGGGTCACTAGCGGGGGCGGAGAGCAGTTCTTC.

The V call is TRBV10-1, the J call TRBJ2-3; 8 bases match TRBD2. From germline, CDR1 is WNHNN and CDR2 SYGVQD (reference sequence). The J segment lost 1 base and the V segment lost 4 bases, leaving 4 bases of the junction unmatched. This CDR3 has 15 amino acids. CDR3 protein: CASSGAGVGTDTQYF. The CDR3, as DNA: TGCGCCAGCAGTGGAGCGGGGGTTGGCACAGATACGCAGTATTTT.

The gene calls are TRBV30 and TRBJ2-1, with 7 bases lining up with TRBD1. The CDR3 consists of 14 residues. Germline V gene sequence: CDR1 GTSNPN, CDR2 SVGIG (reference sequence). The V segment lost 5 bases and the J segment 4 bases; nucleotides outside the gene matches: 8. CDR3 in amino acids: CAWGGQTGYNEQFF. CDR3 DNA sequence: TGTGCCTGGGGGGGCCAGACAGGGTACAATGAGCAGTTCTTC.

The V gene is TRBV11-2, the J gene TRBJ2-3; 11 nucleotides line up with TRBD2. CDR1 SGHAT and CDR2 FQNNGV come from the germline V gene. The CDR3 extends over 16 amino acids. With V trimmed by 0 bases and J by 6 bases, 5 bases remained unmatched. CDR3 sequence (DNA): TGTGCCAGCAGCTTAGATTTAGTAGCGGGAGGGGATACGCAGTATTTT. Its protein product is CASSLDLVAGGDTQYF.

The chain is built from TRBV6-1 and TRBJ2-7; D is ambiguous. The CDR3 runs to 13 residues. Germline assignment: CDR1 MNHNS and CDR2 SASEGT. The V end was cut by 7 bases, the J end by 3 bases, with 13 bases between. The CDR3 DNA reads TGTGCCAGCATTAACACCCGAATCTACGAGCAGTACTTC. Translation gives CASINTRIYEQYF.

As concerns this clone: Germline and junction disagree at one end, which may indicate a read error. The chain carries TRBV2 and TRBJ2-1, with 9 bases fitting TRBD2. This CDR3 spans 12 amino acids. Germline V gives CDR1 SNHLY, CDR2 FYNNEI. The chain's CDR3 is CASSLSGSAPLF. CDR3 coding DNA: TGTGCCAGCAGCCTTAGCGGGAGCGCACCCCTCTTC.

V is TRBV7-6 and J is TRBJ2-5; 7 bases match TRBD2. CDR1 and CDR2 (germline): SGHVS, FNYEAQ. This CDR3 region has 14 residues. The V gene end was trimmed by 5 bases and the J gene end by 5 bases; junction bases not matched to a gene: 8. The CDR3 DNA follows: TGTGCCAGCAGCCCCCGGGCGGGAGTTGAGACCCAGTACTTC. Translated, it gives CASSPRAGVETQYF.

This rearrangement joins TRBV5-1 to TRBJ2-2; D unresolved. This CDR3 comprises 13 residues. Germline CDR1 reads SGHRS; CDR2 reads YFSETQ. Trimming took 6 bases from V and 2 from J, leaving 8 bases between them. The CDR3 reads CASNLGNTGELFF. The CDR3 coding sequence is TGCGCCAGCAATCTCGGAAACACCGGGGAGCTGTTTTTT.

In nucleotides, the CDR3 is TGCAGCGTTGAGGACGTAGAGTTGGCTTTCTTT. Amino acid sequence: CSVEDVELAFF. V is TRBV29-1 and J is TRBJ1-1, with D unresolved. V was cut by 3 bases and J by 11 bases, with 13 bases left in between. CDR1 and CDR2 (germline): SQVTM, ANQGSEA. The length of the CDR3 is 11 residues. The whole variable domain, filled in from reference TRBV29-1 and TRBJ1-1, reads SAVISQKPSRDICQRGTSLTIQCQVDSQVTMMFWYRQQPGQSLTLIATANQGSEATYESGFVIDKFPISRPNLTFSTLTVSNMSPEDSSIYLCSVEDVELAFFGQGTRLTVV.

The rearrangement uses TRBV7-6 and TRBJ2-2, with TRBD1 identical over 7 bases. The CDR3 runs to 16 residues. Germline CDR1 and CDR2: SGHVS and FNYEAQ. The trim removed 3 bases at V and 3 bases at J, leaving 7 bases unmatched. CDR3 amino acids: CASSLVEGADTGELFF. The CDR3 DNA reads TGTGCCAGCAGCTTGGTTGAGGGGGCGGACACCGGGGAGCTGTTTTTT.

The CDR3 spells CASSTPGQGVYNEQFF. The CDR3 DNA is TGTGCCAGCAGTACACCGGGACAGGGGGTATACAATGAGCAGTTCTTC. This sequence joins TRBV28 and TRBJ2-1; 11 nucleotides agree with TRBD1. Germline CDR1 reads MDHEN; CDR2 reads SYDVKM. The CDR3 is 16 amino acids. Trimming at V came to 5 bases and at J to 4 bases, leaving 7 bases not matched to a gene.

The chain combines TRBV18 with TRBJ1-3; tentatively, D is TRBD1 (6 bases). Germline CDR1 KGHSH, CDR2 LQKENI. Trimming removed 3 bases from V and 4 bases from J, with 13 bases in between. The CDR3 totals 15 residues. The CDR3 loop is CASSPADSGGNTIYF. CDR3 bases: TGTGCCAGCTCACCGGCGGACAGCGGAGGAAACACCATATATTTT.

This chain links TRBV6-5 with TRBJ2-5; a weak D match, TRBD1 (6 bases). The CDR3 length is 13 residues. The ends were cut back, 5 bases at V and 7 bases at J, with 14 bases in the middle. Germline lookup yields CDR1 MNHEY and CDR2 SVGAGI. The CDR3 region has the DNA TGTGCCAGCAGTACCGACAGGACCCGGACCCAGTACTTC. This sequence encodes CASSTDRTRTQYF.

The CDR3, as DNA: TGCGCCAGCAGCCCCCGGCGAGATAGCGGGACCCTTTACAATGAGCAGTTCTTC. Translation: CASSPRRDSGTLYNEQFF. This chain connects TRBV4-1 to TRBJ2-1; TRBD2 matches at 8 bases. Germline assignment: CDR1 MGHRA and CDR2 YSYEKL. The ends lost 4 bases at V and 4 bases at J; junction bases unmatched: 15. This CDR3 comprises 18 residues.

V is TRBV11-3 and J is TRBJ2-3; D perhaps matches TRBD1 (6 bases). V lost 6 bases to trimming and J lost 5 bases, with 9 bases between them. CDR3 size: 12 residues. Germline CDR1 SGHNT, CDR2 YENEEA. Here the CDR3 DNA reads TGTGCCAGCAGTCAGGGGAAAGATACGCAGTATTTT. Translation: CASSQGKDTQYF.

This chain links TRBV18 with TRBJ2-5; TRBD2 matches at 9 bases. The V and J ends lost 0 bases and 5 bases, in that order; junction bases with no gene match: 7. The germline CDR1 and CDR2 sequences are KGHSH and LQKENI. The CDR3 length is 16 residues. This CDR3 is CASSPPGLAFGETQYF. CDR3 sequence (DNA): TGTGCCAGCTCACCACCGGGACTAGCCTTTGGGGAGACCCAGTACTTC.